This TCR beta chain is drawn from a study of blood T cell repertoires in COVID-19 (dated by TCRdb to 2020 to 2022). General notes on the study: The collaborator samples originated in the United States, Italy and Spain and spanned the acute and convalescent phases of COVID-19. The prospective study material was composed of cDNA or gDNA derived from T cells, B-cell-depleted T cells, or PBMCs. Subjects who had been exposed to COVID-19, were actively infected with it, or had recovered from it provided the deeply sampled blood TCRbeta repertoires that made up the dataset. The repertoires were released in a freely available public database intended as a resource for research on the immune response to SARS-CoV-2. The samples were drawn from the first 160 participants of the ongoing ImmuneRACE study and from about 1,200 subjects provided by 6 global collaborators. Nearly every sample came with metadata listing a de-identified subject ID, COVID-19 status, age in years and sex. Where available, HLA class I and class II types were obtained from metadata supplied by the sample provider rather than from assay-based typing. Results the study describes overall, beyond this receptor: The quantity of clinical and demographic metadata differed by source and by participant and was supplied without curation.

Germline trimming: 2 bases from V, 6 bases from J; junction bases outside gene matches: 6. The CDR3 holds 15 amino acids from the cysteine to the phenylalanine. The only DNA kept is the CDR3, 45 bases in frame from the first base. CDR1 and CDR2 are drawn from the germline V gene (reference sequence): SEHNR, FQNEAQ. Each collaborating institution followed its own protocols to collect whole blood in K2EDTA tubes. For TCRbeta analysis, collaborator samples were shipped as frozen whole blood, as isolated PBMCs, or as DNA extracted from either sample type. As regards this clone: No antigen is known for it. No much larger clone is present one base from it, and per-base qualities are unavailable.

TCRbeta CDR3 regions were amplified from genomic DNA by means of the immunoSEQ Assay, a bias-controlled multiplex PCR. In the paper's pipeline: Nucleated cell counts per sample were estimated from amplification of reference gene primers within the assay. To quantify the absolute abundance of each unique TCRbeta CDR3 rearrangement, sequence reads were collapsed and filtered. For each sample, productive Simpson clonality was calculated as the square root of Simpson's diversity index over productive rearrangements. In TCRdb, the immuneACCESS table is reduced to in-frame sequences with V and J assigned. These tables do not hold every clone; where another copy was compared, an unresolved V gene accounts for under half, and the others remain unexplained. The V and J calls and the clone size are those of that table, but D and trimming were determined from the DNA. Across this sample there are approximately 300,000 clones, with around nine tenths seen only once. In total, the top ten clones hold under 4.5% of the sample.

Sequenced sample: peripheral blood. The clonotype originates from a woman aged 45-59 years with active or convalescent COVID-19. In this chain, TRBV7-9 is recombined with TRBJ2-2; 7 central nucleotides agree with TRBD1. Here the CDR3 is given as CASSLSRQGAGELFF. The nucleotide sequence reads as follows: TGTGCCAGCAGCTTAAGCCGACAGGGAGCCGGGGAGCTGTTTTTT.